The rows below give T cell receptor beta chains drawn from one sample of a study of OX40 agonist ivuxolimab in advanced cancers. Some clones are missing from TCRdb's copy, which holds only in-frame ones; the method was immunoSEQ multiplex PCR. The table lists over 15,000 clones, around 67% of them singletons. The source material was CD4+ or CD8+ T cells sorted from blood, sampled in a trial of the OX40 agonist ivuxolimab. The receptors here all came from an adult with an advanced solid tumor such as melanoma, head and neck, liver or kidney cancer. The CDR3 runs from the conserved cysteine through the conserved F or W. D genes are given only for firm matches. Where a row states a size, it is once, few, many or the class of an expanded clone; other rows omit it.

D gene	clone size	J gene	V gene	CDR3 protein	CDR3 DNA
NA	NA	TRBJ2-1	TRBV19	CASSLLTGGYNEQFF	TGTGCCAGTAGTTTATTGACAGGAGGGTACAATGAGCAGTTCTTC
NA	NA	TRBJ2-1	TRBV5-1	CASSAPREQFF	TGCGCCAGCAGCGCCCCTCGAGAGCAGTTCTTC
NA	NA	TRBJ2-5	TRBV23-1	CASSQSGHQETQYF	TGCGCCAGCAGTCAATCGGGACACCAAGAGACCCAGTACTTC
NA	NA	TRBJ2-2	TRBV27	CASGWDTTGNTGELFF	TGTGCCAGCGGCTGGGACACCACGGGGAACACCGGGGAGCTGTTTTTT
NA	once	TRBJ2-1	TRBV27	CASIRGGSSYNEQFF	TGTGCCAGCATTAGGGGCGGCAGCTCCTACAATGAGCAGTTCTTC
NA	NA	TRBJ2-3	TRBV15	CATSRDGTDTQYF	TGTGCCACCAGCAGAGATGGCACAGATACGCAGTATTTT
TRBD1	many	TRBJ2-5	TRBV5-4	CASSFGTGLETQYF	TGTGCCAGCAGCTTCGGGACAGGGCTAGAGACCCAGTACTTC
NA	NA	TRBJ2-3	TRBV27	CASSPSGEFTDTQYF	TGTGCCAGCAGTCCCTCGGGGGAATTCACAGATACGCAGTATTTT
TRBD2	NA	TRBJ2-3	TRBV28	CASSLLAGGGDTQYF	TGTGCCAGCAGTCTCTTAGCGGGAGGAGGAGATACGCAGTATTTT
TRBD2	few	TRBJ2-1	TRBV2	CASSDASGRTYNEQFF	TGTGCCAGCAGCGATGCCAGCGGGAGAACGTACAATGAGCAGTTCTTC
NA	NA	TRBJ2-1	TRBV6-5	CASSWDSRQYNEQFF	TGTGCCAGCAGCTGGGACTCTAGGCAATACAATGAGCAGTTCTTC
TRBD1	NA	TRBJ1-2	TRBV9	CASSPGTVNYGYTF	TGTGCCAGCAGCCCTGGGACAGTCAACTATGGCTACACCTTC
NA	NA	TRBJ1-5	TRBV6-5	CASSYSEASNQPQHF	TGTGCCAGCAGTTACTCGGAAGCTAGCAATCAGCCCCAGCATTTT
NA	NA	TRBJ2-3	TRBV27	CASSLATVDTQYF	TGTGCCAGCAGTTTAGCGACGGTAGATACGCAGTATTTT
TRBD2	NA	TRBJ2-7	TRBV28	CASSLTSSSYEQYF	TGTGCCAGCAGTCTGACTAGCAGCTCCTACGAGCAGTACTTC
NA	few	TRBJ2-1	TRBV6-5	CASTSDDNEQFF	TGTGCCAGCACCTCAGACGACAATGAGCAGTTCTTC
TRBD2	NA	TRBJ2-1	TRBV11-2	CASSLGLAGEQFF	TGTGCCAGCAGCCTGGGACTAGCGGGAGAGCAGTTCTTC
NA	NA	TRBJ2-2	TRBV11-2	CASSLAAQLNTGELFF	TGTGCCAGCAGCTTAGCGGCTCAGTTGAACACCGGGGAGCTGTTTTTT
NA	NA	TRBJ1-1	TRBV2	CASSLGAQGFTEAFF	TGTGCCAGCAGCTTAGGGGCACAGGGCTTCACTGAAGCTTTCTTT
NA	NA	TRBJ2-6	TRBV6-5	CASSRDSGANVLTF	TGTGCCAGCAGCCGGGACTCTGGGGCCAACGTCCTGACTTTC
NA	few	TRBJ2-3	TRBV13	CASSLLGDGTQYF	TGTGCCAGCAGCTTACTGGGGGATGGTACGCAGTATTTT
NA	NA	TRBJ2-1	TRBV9	CASSVGTDNEQFF	TGTGCCAGCAGCGTGGGTACAGACAATGAGCAGTTCTTC
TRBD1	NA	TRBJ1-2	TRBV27	CASSLSYGTVYGYTF	TGTGCCAGCAGTTTATCCTACGGGACAGTCTATGGCTACACCTTC